The 21 T cell receptor beta chains below come from one sample, sequenced in a study of graft-versus-host responses after intestinal transplantation (dated by TCRdb to the early 2020s). The sample's time point label is to be understood as: cells obtained before transplantation from donor or recipient. No antigen has been identified for these receptors. Library preparation was by the immunoSEQ multiplex PCR assay. The clones in this table, taken by TCRdb from immuneACCESS, are in-frame only. Not every clone is retained; where verified, under half of the shortfall comes from an unresolved V gene, and the cause of the rest is unknown. Here the sample has over 80,000 clones; around 90% occur a single time. The ten largest clones take up around 0.36% of the sample. The source was unstimulated CD8+ T cells sorted from spleen or lymph node cells, collected before transplant. These receptors were collected from a human donor who was the organ donor for an intestinal transplant.

J is TRBJ2-1 and V is TRBV7-9, with TRBD1 matching 7 bases. The V gene end was trimmed by 2 bases and the J gene end by 3 bases; junction bases not matched to a gene: 4. Per the germline V gene, CDR1 is SEHNR and CDR2 is FQNEAQ (reference sequence). This CDR3 has 15 amino acids. The CDR3 is CASSLQGVSYNEQFF. The CDR3 nucleotides are TGTGCCAGCAGCTTACAGGGGGTGAGCTACAATGAGCAGTTCTTC.

The CDR3 DNA reads as TGTGCCAGCAGTTTATCGGCGACAGGGGGGGTCTATGGCTACACCTTC. Translation: CASSLSATGGVYGYTF. The V and J genes are TRBV27 and TRBJ1-2; 9 bases map to TRBD1. V lost 0 bases to trimming and J lost 4 bases; unmatched junction nucleotides: 6. The CDR3 has 16 amino acids. CDR1 and CDR2 (germline): MNHEY, SMNVEV (reference sequence).

The chain recombines TRBV5-6 with TRBJ1-4; D possibly corresponds to TRBD1 (6 bases). This CDR3 has 13 amino acids. Trimming took 2 bases from V and 6 from J, leaving 8 bases between them. CDR1 is SGHDT, CDR2 YYEEEE, per germline. The CDR3 nucleotides are TGTGCCAGCAGCTTCCAGGGGTATGAAAAACTGTTTTTT. Translating it yields CASSFQGYEKLFF.

The chain is built from TRBV27 and TRBJ2-1; 8 bases are a match to TRBD2. Germline CDR1 and CDR2: MNHEY and SMNVEV (reference sequence). The CDR3 consists of 13 residues. V shed 8 bases, J shed 11 bases, and the junction held 11 bases outside the gene matches. CDR3 in amino acids: CASSTGGSHKQFF. The CDR3 nucleotides read TGTGCCAGCTCCACGGGGGGGTCTCATAAGCAGTTCTTC.

J is TRBJ1-5 and V is TRBV6-5, with D perhaps TRBD1 (6 bases). The CDR3 is made up of 15 amino acids. Germline loops: CDR1 MNHEY, CDR2 SVGAGI. V was cut by 6 bases and J by 3 bases, with 15 bases left in between. The CDR3 bases are TGTGCCAGCAGCCCTACACAGGGTTCCAATCAGCCCCAGCATTTT. This translates into CASSPTQGSNQPQHF.

The chain is built from TRBV7-8 and TRBJ2-7; 9 bases agree with TRBD1. Germline CDR1 is SGHVS and CDR2 is FQNEAQ. The V gene end was trimmed by 5 bases and the J gene end by 5 bases; junction bases not matched to a gene: 10. CDR3 size: 15 residues. CDR3 loop: CASSPENRGHHEQYF. The CDR3 bases are TGTGCCAGCAGCCCCGAGAACAGGGGGCACCACGAGCAGTACTTC.

V usage is TRBV6-6 and J usage is TRBJ1-2, with 8 nucleotides matching TRBD1. The germline gives CDR1 MNHNY, CDR2 SVGAGI (reference sequence). The CDR3 spans 14 residues. V lost 0 bases and J lost 8; bases outside the gene matches: 5. CDR3 residues: CASSYSRTGYGYTF. As DNA, the CDR3 is TGTGCCAGCAGTTACTCTAGGACAGGGTACGGCTACACCTTC.

The V gene is TRBV27, the J gene TRBJ1-4, with D unclear. This CDR3 region has 17 residues. Trimming shortened V by 5 bases and J by 0 bases, and 16 bases separated the two germline ends. The germline V gene encodes CDR1 MNHEY and CDR2 SMNVEV (reference sequence). This CDR3 is CASSQQSPAATNEKLFF. The CDR3 DNA sequence: TGTGCCAGCAGTCAACAGAGCCCAGCGGCAACTAATGAAAAACTGTTTTTT. The whole variable domain, filled in from reference TRBV27 and TRBJ1-4, reads EAQVTQNPRYLITVTGKKLTVTCSQNMNHEYMSWYRQDPGLGLRQIYYSMNVEVTDKGDVPEGYKVSRKEKRNFPLILESPSPNQTSLYFCASSQQSPAATNEKLFFGSGTQLSVL.

V is TRBV7-2 and J is TRBJ2-7; D call uncertain. Between the trimmed V and J ends, which lost 1 base and 3 bases, there was a span of 10 bases. This CDR3 is built from 14 residues. CDR1 is SGHTA and CDR2 is FQGNSA in the germline V gene. Here the CDR3 DNA reads TGTGCCAGCAGCTTAGTCCCGGGTAGCTACGAGCAGTACTTC. Protein sequence: CASSLVPGSYEQYF.

This clone was counted a single time. This chain connects TRBV4-1 to TRBJ1-2; a weak D match, TRBD1 (6 bases). V lost 0 bases and J lost 2, with 19 bases in between. CDR1 and CDR2 from the germline V gene are MGHRA and YSYEKL. The CDR3 is 18 residues long. The CDR3 protein is CASSQEPGQGIGNYGYTF. The CDR3 nucleotides read TGCGCCAGCAGCCAAGAACCGGGGCAGGGGATTGGAAACTATGGCTACACCTTC.

The chain is built from TRBV27 and TRBJ2-7; 7 bases agree with TRBD2. The CDR3 consists of 15 residues. With V trimmed by 4 bases and J by 7 bases, 13 bases remained unmatched. CDR1 and CDR2 (germline): MNHEY, SMNVEV (reference sequence). CDR3 amino acids: CASSSWGGILLEQYF. As DNA, the CDR3 is TGTGCCAGCAGTTCTTGGGGGGGTATCTTGCTTGAGCAGTACTTC.

The chain uses TRBV5-1 and TRBJ2-1; 11 nucleotides line up with TRBD2. V shed 3 bases, J shed 3 bases, and the junction held 11 bases outside the gene matches. There are 18 residues in the CDR3. Germline CDR1 and CDR2: SGHRS and YFSETQ. The CDR3 loop reads CASSSPTSGEIDYNEQFF. CDR3 in DNA: TGCGCCAGCAGCTCCCCGACTAGCGGGGAGATAGACTACAATGAGCAGTTCTTC.

This sequence joins TRBV27 and TRBJ2-1; 7 nucleotides line up with TRBD2. Looked up from germline, CDR1 is MNHEY and CDR2 is SMNVEV (reference sequence). J gave up 6 bases and V 5 bases, and 13 bases lay outside the gene matches. The CDR3 covers 16 residues. CDR3 amino acids: CASSTSRSGASNEQFF. The CDR3 bases are TGTGCCAGCAGTACCTCAAGAAGCGGGGCTTCCAATGAGCAGTTCTTC.

This chain joins TRBV5-1 and TRBJ2-4, with a possible D match to TRBD1 (6 bases). The CDR3 loop spans 16 amino acids. Germline V gives CDR1 SGHRS, CDR2 YFSETQ. V lost 0 bases to trimming and J lost 0 bases, with 10 bases between them. CDR3: CASSLEGVLAKNIQYF. CDR3 bases: TGCGCCAGCAGCTTGGAGGGGGTGCTAGCCAAAAACATTCAGTACTTC.

The chain uses TRBV9 and TRBJ1-2; TRBD1 aligns across 9 bases. After removal of 0 bases from V and 2 bases from J, the junction contained 8 bases not matched to a gene. The length of the CDR3 is 17 residues. Germline V gives CDR1 SGDLS, CDR2 YYNGEE. The CDR3 DNA follows: TGTGCCAGCAGCGTAGATTTGCGGGGACAGGGAAACTATGGCTACACCTTC. It translates to CASSVDLRGQGNYGYTF.

This clone was recorded once. The chain recombines TRBV29-1 with TRBJ2-3; 8 nucleotides agree with TRBD2. Trimming took 6 bases from V and 5 from J; bases not matched to a gene: 10. This CDR3 is 14 amino acids long. In germline, CDR1 is SQVTM, CDR2 ANQGSEA. The CDR3 DNA reads as TGCAGCGTGGCCGGGGGGGCCGTGATAGATACGCAGTATTTT. Protein product: CSVAGGAVIDTQYF.

V usage is TRBV29-1 and J usage is TRBJ2-3; D call uncertain. V lost 5 bases, J lost 0 bases, and 9 bases lay in between. The CDR3 covers 13 residues. From germline, CDR1 is SQVTM and CDR2 ANQGSEA. Written as DNA, the CDR3 is TGCAGCGTTTTTGACGGGAGCACAGATACGCAGTATTTT. It yields the protein CSVFDGSTDTQYF.

This rearrangement joins TRBV28 to TRBJ1-5, with D perhaps TRBD1 (6 bases). V was pared by 5 bases and J by 8 bases, with 13 bases between. The CDR3 consists of 13 residues. Germline V gene sequence: CDR1 MDHEN, CDR2 SYDVKM. As DNA, the CDR3 is TGTGCCAGCAGTCAATCTAACAGGGAGCCCCAGCATTTT. Its protein product is CASSQSNREPQHF.

The V gene is TRBV4-1, the J gene TRBJ1-4; D possibly corresponds to TRBD1 (5 bases). The V end was cut by 3 bases, the J end by 0 bases, with 11 bases between. This CDR3 has 16 residues. Germline assignment: CDR1 MGHRA and CDR2 YSYEKL. CDR3 sequence (DNA): TGCGCCAGCAGCCAGTGGGAACAGGCAACTAATGAAAAACTGTTTTTT. This codes for CASSQWEQATNEKLFF.

The rearrangement links TRBV29-1 to TRBJ1-2; no clear D gene. V shed 0 bases and J shed 3 bases, with 8 bases lying between them. From germline, CDR1 is SQVTM and CDR2 ANQGSEA. This CDR3 is built from 13 residues. The CDR3 coding sequence is TGCAGCGTTGAAGATCAAACAGACTATGGCTACACCTTC. It specifies CSVEDQTDYGYTF.

The chain carries TRBV27 and TRBJ1-2; a weak D match, TRBD1 (5 bases). V was cut by 3 bases and J by 4 bases, with 18 bases left in between. Per the germline V gene, CDR1 is MNHEY and CDR2 is SMNVEV (reference sequence). The CDR3 has 16 amino acids. In DNA, the CDR3 is TGTGCCAGCAGTTTGGGGGGAGGAGGCGGTCGCTATGGCTACACCTTC. This encodes CASSLGGGGGRYGYTF.